The following is a TCR beta chain sequence with its context. Its antigen is still unknown. The data were produced by immunoSEQ multiplex PCR, yet TCRdb's version contains in-frame clones alone and is incomplete. This sample yields about 110,000 clones, of which roughly 84% are seen a single time; more than 2.5% belongs to the top ten. This record comes from a study of cytomegalovirus exposure and HLA in healthy donors. Study in general: The same platform was used for the 90 to 150 validation repertoires as for the roughly 670 first-cohort repertoires, as reported in a later analysis. General study results and limits: A subsequent analysis found that TCR clusters from the first cohort also tended to co-occur in the 120 or so validation repertoires, with about 93% of cluster scores above 0. Investigators reported fewer than 200 TCR beta chains as tied to cytomegalovirus.

Trimming removed 1 base at V and 7 bases at J, with 23 bases between. This CDR3 has 17 residues. CDR1 is LNHNV, CDR2 YYDKDF, per germline (reference sequence). The donors were part of the validation cohort of 100 to 150 subjects. That cohort was separate from the first cohort, which comprised under 750 subjects. The chain uses TRBV15 and TRBJ2-7; D not certain. The TCR originated in a woman in her late teens or twenties in good health and CMV-seronegative. The material sequenced was PBMCs. In DNA form, the CDR3 reads TGTGCCACCAGCAGAGTTTTAAGTTCTGAACTCCCGGAGGAGCAGTACTTC. This codes for CATSRVLSSELPEEQYF.